The 5 T cell receptor beta chains presented below share a single source sample, sequenced in a study of human T cells and chemical hapten exposure. Time point here: pre-sensitization, week 0. Treatment specified: therapeutic diphenylcyclopropenone sensitization with weekly scalp DPC. TCRdb itself ran the RACE reads through MiXCR, one entry per CDR3 protein. The sample lists tens of thousands of distinct CDR3 sequences, more than 9% seen once, with less than 6.5% in the top ten. The input for sequencing was whole blood, taken in connection with sensitization to the hapten diphenylcyclopropenone (DPC). Every receptor here comes from a young man with alopecia areata. Some clones in this sample may be carry-over from other donors' samples.

The gene calls are TRBV20-1 and TRBJ2-7, with unresolved D. The CDR3 has 13 amino acids. Per the germline V gene, CDR1 is DFQATT and CDR2 is SNEGSKA (reference sequence). V lost 4 bases and J 2 bases, leaving 12 bases between the germline ends. The CDR3 nucleotides are TGCAGTGCTATGTCCGCGGCAGCCTACGAGCAGTACGTC. Its translation: CSAMSAAAYEQYV.

This clonotype occurred a few times. The chain joins TRBV7-6 to TRBJ2-7; D not resolved. This CDR3 spans 15 amino acids. CDR1 is SGHVS and CDR2 is FNYEAQ in the germline V gene. The V end lost 1 base, the J end lost 0 bases, and 10 bases lay between the germline ends. The CDR3 DNA follows: TGTGCCAGCAGCTTAGGAGTTGGAAGCTCCTACGAGCAGTACGTC. It encodes CASSLGVGSSYEQYV.

This chain connects TRBV11-3 to TRBJ2-1, with 10 bases lining up with TRBD2. CDR1 is SGHNT and CDR2 is YENEEA in the germline V gene. The CDR3 is made up of 14 amino acids. V was clipped by 5 bases and J by 3 bases; unmatched bases: 1. DNA of the CDR3: TGTGCCAGCAGCAGGACTAGCGGCTACAATGAGCAGTTCTTC. Translating gives CASSRTSGYNEQFF.

There are a few counts of this clonotype. The chain employs TRBV7-9 and TRBJ2-4; TRBD2 might be the D (6 bases). Trimming cost V 5 bases and J 7 bases, with 21 bases left between them. Germline values: CDR1 SEHNR, CDR2 FQNEAQ (reference sequence). There are 16 residues in the CDR3. The CDR3 DNA sequence: TGTGCCAGCAGCCCTAGGGACTCTCCCGCCGGGAACATTCAGTACTTC. Protein: CASSPRDSPAGNIQYF.

This clonotype was recorded at least ten times. The gene calls are TRBV6-2 or TRBV6-3 and TRBJ2-7; TRBD2 aligns across 8 bases. The V segment lost 5 bases and the J segment 3 bases; nucleotides outside the gene matches: 9. Germline CDR1 is MNHEY and CDR2 is SVGEGT. This CDR3 has 15 residues. This CDR3 reads CASSENSGTYYEQYV. The CDR3 DNA is TGTGCCAGCAGTGAAAATAGCGGGACGTACTACGAGCAGTACGTC.